The 10 T cell receptor beta chains below come from one sample, sequenced in a study of Graves' ophthalmopathy and Graves' hyperthyroidism. RNA transcripts served as template for amplifying TCR beta CDR3 sequences. Investigators did first-round RT-PCR with HTBI primers, then second-round multiplex PCR. Each CDR3 protein is one row after TCRdb ran MiXCR on the multiplex PCR reads. This table has 650,000 to 900,000 distinct CDR3 sequences, 40% appearing once. Source material: peripheral blood. The receptors stem from an adult man with Graves' ophthalmopathy.

The gene calls are TRBV10-3 and TRBJ1-1, with 8 positions matching TRBD1. This CDR3 is built from 14 residues. Germline V CDR1 and CDR2: ENHRY, SYGVKD. Trimming cost V 10 bases and J 5 bases; bases outside gene matches: 12. CDR3 nucleotides: TGTGCCAGCAGAGTCAGGGGGCTTGGGACTGAAGCTTTCTTT. Its translation: CASRVRGLGTEAFF.

This chain links TRBV25-1 with TRBJ2-2; TRBD1 matches at 9 bases. The CDR3 extends over 15 amino acids. Germline values: CDR1 MGHDK, CDR2 SYGVNS. V shed 5 bases and J 7 bases; nucleotides not matched to a gene: 8. The CDR3 nucleotides read TGTGCCAGCAGTTTTGTAGGGACAGGGAGCGGGGAGCTGTTTTTT. Its protein product is CASSFVGTGSGELFF.

For this clonotype: A much larger clone differs by one base, so this may be a read error. J is TRBJ1-1 and V is TRBV11-2, with D uncertain. The CDR3 is made up of 11 amino acids. CDR1 and CDR2 from the germline V gene are SGHAT and FQNNGV. The DNA of the CDR3 is TGTGCCAGCGGCTTACCCACTGAAGCTTTCTTT. Translated, it gives CASGLPTEAFF. Combining the CDR3 with reference TRBV11-2 and TRBJ1-1 gives the whole variable domain EAGVAQSPRYKIIEKRQSVAFWCNPISGHATLYWYQQILGQGPKLLIQFQNNGVVDDSQLPKDRFSAERLKGVDSTLKIQPAKLEDSAVYLCASGLPTEAFFGQGTRLTVV.

V is TRBV29-1 and J is TRBJ2-3; 8 nucleotides align to TRBD2. The CDR3 totals 15 residues. Per the germline V gene, CDR1 is SQVTM and CDR2 is ANQGSEA. The V and J ends lost 3 bases and 2 bases, in that order; junction bases with no gene match: 7. The DNA for the CDR3 is TGCAGCGTTGATCCGGGGGGGACTGACACAGATACGCAGTATTTT. It is translated as CSVDPGGTDTDTQYF.

The rearrangement links TRBV7-9 to TRBJ2-5, with TRBD1 matching 7 bases. The V gene end was trimmed by 5 bases and the J gene end by 5 bases; junction bases not matched to a gene: 8. Germline V gene data show CDR1 as SEHNR and CDR2 as FQNEAQ (reference sequence). This CDR3 has 14 amino acids. CDR3: CASSKSYRGETQYF. CDR3 DNA sequence: TGTGCCAGCAGCAAAAGTTACAGGGGCGAGACCCAGTACTTC. The variable domain in full, completed from reference TRBV7-9 and TRBJ2-5, reads DTGVSQNPRHKITKRGQNVTFRCDPISEHNRLYWYRQTLGQGPEFLTYFQNEAQLEKSRLLSDRFSAERPKGSFSTLEIQRTEQGDSAMYLCASSKSYRGETQYFGPGTRLLVL.

The chain is built from TRBV10-3 and TRBJ2-7; 7 positions agree with TRBD1. Per the germline V gene, CDR1 is ENHRY and CDR2 is SYGVKD. J was trimmed by 0 bases and V by 10 bases; bases with no gene match: 9. The CDR3 contains 14 residues. The CDR3 nucleotides read TGTGCCAGCAGACCATCAGGGGGCTCCTACGAGCAGTACTTC. It translates to CASRPSGGSYEQYF.

This clonotype has only one observation. The rearrangement uses TRBV7-2 and TRBJ1-1; perhaps TRBD1 as D (5 bases). The germline V gene encodes CDR1 SGHTA and CDR2 FQGNSA. This CDR3 has 14 residues. Trimming removed 9 bases from V and 6 bases from J, with 20 bases in between. DNA of the CDR3: TGTGCCAGTAGTACTTCAGGGCGTGGGGCTGAAGCTTTCTTT. As protein: CASSTSGRGAEAFF.

This clonotype was recorded many times. This chain links TRBV7-9 with TRBJ1-5; a weak D match, TRBD1 (5 bases). Germline lookup yields CDR1 SEHNR and CDR2 FQNEAQ (reference sequence). The CDR3 sequence is 15 residues long. V was clipped by 5 bases and J by 6 bases, with 17 bases between them. CDR3 DNA sequence: TGTGCCAGCAGCCCCGCGGGGCAGGGACGTCAGCCCCAGCATTTT. It is translated as CASSPAGQGRQPQHF.

This sequence joins TRBV29-1 and TRBJ2-3; weak D call: TRBD2 (5 bases). Trimming left V 4 bases short and J 6 bases short, with 5 bases between. The germline V gene encodes CDR1 SQVTM and CDR2 ANQGSEA. There are 10 residues in the CDR3. CDR3 region: CSVGGDTQYF. CDR3 DNA sequence: TGCAGCGTTGGAGGGGATACGCAGTATTTT.

About this clonotype: Just one base apart from a much larger clone, this may be a read error. No conserved phenylalanine or tryptophan is present at the end of the CDR3, so a read error is the likely explanation. The chain joins TRBV29-1 to TRBJ2-7, with D possibly matching TRBD1 (6 bases). CDR3 length: 13 amino acids. V was pared by 7 bases and J by 0 bases, with 13 bases between. Germline values: CDR1 SQVTM, CDR2 ANQGSEA. The CDR3 nucleotides read TGCAGCGGCGCCACAGGGACCTCCTACGAGCAGTACTCC. It is translated as CSGATGTSYEQYS.